Reported below is one TCR beta chain. This clonotype has a handful of counts. The target of this receptor is not known. No much larger clone is present one base from it, and per-base qualities are unavailable. Library preparation employed PCR. The instrument was an Illumina HiSeq 4000. Bulk TCR libraries were made following a previously described method, with the TCR primers given in Table S5. Purification of total RNA was performed with the Qiagen AllPrep DNA/RNA kit. Reads from multiple sequencing runs of the same library were pooled before analysis. In the source study's methods: Only reads with exact TCR constant sequence were kept, trimmed to 150 nt, and grouped by their 12-nt molecular barcodes. Reads in each barcode group were sub-clustered using a 15% Levenshtein threshold, and a quality-weighted consensus sequence was built for each RNA molecule. Non-functional sequences were excluded, and lower-count sequences lying one edit away from another sequence were also excluded. Based on fitting two negative binomial distributions, any barcode sub-cluster with under 20% of the maximum read count was discarded. TCRdb took the public reads, trimmed them with fastp at Q25, ran MiXCR for clone calling and kept in-frame beta chains. Duplicate CDR3 protein sequences are folded into a single record with the most common DNA and genes. Here the V and J calls rest on TCRdb's processing, not on the authors' analysis. The sample yields 400,000 to 600,000 distinct CDR3 sequences; 20% to 25% were counted once. Of the sample, roughly 0.81% falls within the top ten clones.

The trim is 2 bases for V and 6 bases for J, with a gap of 20 bases between the germline ends. According to the germline V gene, CDR1 reads LGHNA and CDR2 reads YNFKEQ. The CDR3 measures 18 amino acids from cysteine to phenylalanine. This entry keeps only the CDR3 DNA: 54 bases, framed from base 1. These data are taken from a study of molecular identifiers for immune sequencing clone quantification listed by TCRdb under 2018. In terms of the full investigation: For a replicate experiment, the RNA from either 20,000 or 100,000 naive CD8 T cells was divided into five aliquots, and four of those aliquots went on to sequencing. CD8 T cells were used in a methods study to benchmark molecular-identifier clustering-based TCR repertoire sequencing (MIDCIRS) and TCR RNA copy counting.

Beyond this particular receptor, the publication reports: In CMV-specific effector cells, clones with more than 20 RNA copies contained over 99% of molecules, whereas in naive cells such clones contained under 1% of molecules. Naive libraries contained spiked-in Jurkat TCR RNA (approximately ten copies' worth), which is not part of the donor repertoire. Identical TCR molecules sharing a barcode could cause highly expanded clone sizes to be underestimated. Modeling estimated around 3 recovered TCR RNA copies per cell, compared with about ten by digital PCR, which implies roughly 30% capture efficiency. A single cell's worth of spiked-in Jurkat TCR RNA was reported detectable even among 750,000 to 1,000,000 naive CD8 T cells. When barcode sub-clustering was not used, chimeric consensus sequences inflated TCR diversity, with chimeras reaching as high as 47%.

Libraries of naive CD8 T cells were built from anywhere between about 20,000 and 1,000,000 sorted cells, with 10%, 30% or 50% of the purified RNA used. Naive CD8 T cells were FACS-sorted as CD8+CD4-CCR7+CD45RA+ on a BD FACSAria II into RLT Plus buffer. To test detection sensitivity, Jurkat RNA equivalent to over 8 TCR copies was spiked into samples of roughly 20,000-1,000,000 naive CD8 T cells. CD8 T cells were enriched with RosetteSep CD8+ T Cell Enrichment Cocktail and Ficoll-Paque, followed by ACK red cell lysis. The TCR sequence derives from a human donor in good health. Some libraries in this study had Jurkat cell RNA spiked in. Source material: naive CD8+ T cells from blood, with Jurkat cell RNA spiked in. Interpreted using the paper, the cell subset or site label stands for: FACS-sorted CD8+CD4-CCR7+CD45RA+ naive T cells. The sequence is built from TRBV4-2 and TRBJ1-6; TRBD1 is a possible D gene, resting on 5 matching bases. The nucleotide sequence is given as TGTGCCAGCAGCCAACGAACGAGCGGGGCGACTCTTAATTCACCCCTCCACTTT. Translated, this gives CASSQRTSGATLNSPLHF.